This T cell receptor beta chain was observed in a study of follicular helper T cells after annual influenza vaccination. On the study more broadly: Across the 2013-2014, 2014-2015 and 2015-2016 vaccination seasons, some subjects were resampled. Study results and caveats: Undersampling of the much larger non-cTfh compartments could not be excluded for influenza clone enrichment.

Of note for this clone: What it binds is unknown.

The sample's time point: 2014-2015 season, 7 days after vaccination. Excluded were substance abuse, HIV/AIDS, active cancer, immunomodulatory drugs and active illness. With 3 bases removed from V and 4 bases from J, the gap between germline ends came to 13 bases. The CDR3 consists of 15 residues. The germline V gene has CDR1 LGHNA and CDR2 YSLEER. The method was immunoSEQ multiplex PCR; TCRdb's version includes in-frame clones alone and lacks a portion of them. The sample has approximately 9,700 clones; around 86% are singletons. The source is an adult who received the influenza vaccine. The sample in question was CXCR5- memory CD4+ T cells sorted from blood, obtained 7 days after influenza vaccination. The rearrangement uses TRBV4-3 and TRBJ2-1, with TRBD1 as a possible D gene (6 bases). CDR3 coding DNA: TGCGCCAGCAGCCAGGGGGATCAGGGGTACAATGAGCAGTTCTTC. This translates into CASSQGDQGYNEQFF.